This T cell receptor beta chain was documented in a study of monozygotic twins with inflammatory bowel disease. Study outcomes and limitations: No one strong IBD-associated signal or clonotype was supported. With others, IBD patients shared fewer clonotypes than healthy twins did, especially with disease activity.

Whole-blood total RNA was extracted without T cell sorting. About this clonotype: Antigen: not known.

This CDR3 is 15 amino acids long. Germline V gives CDR1 SGHAT, CDR2 FQNNGV. Template switching was used to attach UMIs, which incorporated a 6-nucleotide sample barcode. TCRdb reanalyzed the 5' RACE reads, giving one entry per CDR3 protein sequence and no DNA. The table for this sample gives under 150,000 distinct CDR3 sequences. The sequence derives from a human donor with ulcerative colitis or Crohn's disease, or a healthy co-twin of an affected twin (not recorded which). Sequencing was performed on blood. The V call is TRBV11-2, the J call TRBJ2-3; TCRdb picks TRBD2, but there is no DNA to check that call. The CDR3 loop is CASSLSSGGRDTQYF.